The clone carrying this T cell receptor beta chain was observed a single time. What it binds is unknown. Treatment reported: 15 to 20 received Ad26.COV2.S at low or high dose, single or two shots; several received placebo; per-sample allocation not given. The samples were gathered on day 63 after the first injection of vaccine or placebo. Assay: immunoSEQ multiplex PCR; the TCRdb copy retains only in-frame clones and omits some. The data contain 300,000 to 350,000 clones, 90% of them singletons. This sample was included in a study of Ad26.COV2.S vaccination and SARS-CoV-2 variants. The study's findings and limits: Spike-specific TCR breadth was greater after Ad26.COV2.S than placebo. Considerable breadth of spike-specific CD8+ and CD4+ T cell responses has reportedly been documented following vaccination.

The CDR3 covers 13 residues. The germline CDR1 and CDR2 sequences are SGHRS and YFSETQ. Trimming shortened V by 0 bases and J by 8 bases, and 9 bases separated the two germline ends. The TCR sequence derives from a person between 18 and 65 years old who received the Ad26.COV2.S COVID-19 vaccine or a placebo. This specimen was peripheral blood, taken in a trial of Ad26.COV2.S vaccine versus placebo. The chain links TRBV5-1 to TRBJ2-1, with D possibly being TRBD2 (5 bases). The CDR3: CASSLEFGDEQFF. The CDR3 nucleotides read TGCGCCAGCAGCTTGGAATTCGGGGATGAGCAGTTCTTC.